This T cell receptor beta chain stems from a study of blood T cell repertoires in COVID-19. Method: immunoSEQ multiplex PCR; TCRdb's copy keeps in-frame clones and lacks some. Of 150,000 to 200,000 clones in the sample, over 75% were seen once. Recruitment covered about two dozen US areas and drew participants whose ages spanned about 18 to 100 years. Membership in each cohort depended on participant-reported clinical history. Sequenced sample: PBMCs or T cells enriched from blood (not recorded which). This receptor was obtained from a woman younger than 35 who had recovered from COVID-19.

CDR3 coding DNA: TGTGCCAGCAGCCATGGACAGTCATTCAATGAGCAGTTCTTC. It is translated as CASSHGQSFNEQFF. The J gene is TRBJ2-1, the V gene TRBV3-1 (or the pseudogene TRBV3-2); D possibly corresponds to TRBD1 (6 bases). Germline CDR1 reads LGHDT; CDR2 reads YNNKEL (reference sequence). V was trimmed by 3 bases and J by 6 bases, leaving 12 bases between them. CDR3 length: 14 residues.